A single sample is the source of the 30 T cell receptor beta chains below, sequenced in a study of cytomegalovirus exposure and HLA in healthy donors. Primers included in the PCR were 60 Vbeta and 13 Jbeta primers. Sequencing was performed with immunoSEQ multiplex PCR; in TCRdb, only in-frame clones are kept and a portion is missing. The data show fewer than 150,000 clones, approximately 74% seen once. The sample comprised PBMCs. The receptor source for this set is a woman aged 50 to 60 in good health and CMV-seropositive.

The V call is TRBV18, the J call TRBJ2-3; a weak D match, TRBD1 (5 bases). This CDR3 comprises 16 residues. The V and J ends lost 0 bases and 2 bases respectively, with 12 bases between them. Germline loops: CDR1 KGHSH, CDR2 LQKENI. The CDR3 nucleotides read TGTGCCAGCTCACCACCGGCAGGGCTGTCCACAGATACGCAGTATTTT. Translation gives CASSPPAGLSTDTQYF. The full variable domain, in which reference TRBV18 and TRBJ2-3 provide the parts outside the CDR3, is NAGVMQNPRHLVRRRGQEARLRCSPMKGHSHVYWYRQLPEEGLKFMVYLQKENIIDESGMPKERFSAEFPKEGPSILRIQQVVRGDSAAYFCASSPPAGLSTDTQYFGPGTRLTVL.

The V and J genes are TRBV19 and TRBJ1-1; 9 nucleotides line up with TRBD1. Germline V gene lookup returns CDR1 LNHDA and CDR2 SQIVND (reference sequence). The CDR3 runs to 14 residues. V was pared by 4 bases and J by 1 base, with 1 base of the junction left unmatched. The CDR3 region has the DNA TGTGCCAGTAGTAACAGGGGGCGGAACACTGAAGCTTTCTTT. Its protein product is CASSNRGRNTEAFF.

The CDR3 DNA reads TGTGCCAGCAGTGAGGCTCGGACAGGACTGCATGGCTACACCTTC. This translates into CASSEARTGLHGYTF. The V gene is TRBV2, the J gene TRBJ1-2; TRBD1 matches 7 bases. CDR1 is SNHLY, CDR2 FYNNEI, per germline. V lost 3 bases and J lost 6; bases outside the gene matches: 10. The CDR3 has 15 amino acids. Variable domain in full (rest from reference TRBV2 and TRBJ1-2): EPEVTQTPSHQVTQMGQEVILRCVPISNHLYFYWYRQILGQKVEFLVSFYNNEISEKSEIFDDQFSVERPDGSNFTLKIRSTKLEDSAMYFCASSEARTGLHGYTFGSGTRLTVV.

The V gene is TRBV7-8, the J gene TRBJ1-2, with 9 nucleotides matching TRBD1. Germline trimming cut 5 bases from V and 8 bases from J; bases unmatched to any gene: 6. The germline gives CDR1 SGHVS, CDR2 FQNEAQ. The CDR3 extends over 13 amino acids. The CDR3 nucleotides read TGTGCCAGCAGCCCAGAGACAGGGGGAGGCTACACCTTC. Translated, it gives CASSPETGGGYTF.

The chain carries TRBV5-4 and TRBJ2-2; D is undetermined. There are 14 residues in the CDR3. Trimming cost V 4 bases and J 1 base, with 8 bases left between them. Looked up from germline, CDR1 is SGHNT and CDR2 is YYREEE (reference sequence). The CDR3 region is CASSLAGNTGELFF. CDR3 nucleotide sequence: TGTGCCAGCAGCCTGGCAGGGAACACCGGGGAGCTGTTTTTT.

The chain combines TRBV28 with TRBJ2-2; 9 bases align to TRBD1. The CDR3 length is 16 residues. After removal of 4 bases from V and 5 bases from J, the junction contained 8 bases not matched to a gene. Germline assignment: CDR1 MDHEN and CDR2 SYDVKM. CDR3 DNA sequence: TGTGCCAGCAGTTCTGAACAGGGGGCGGATACCGGGGAGCTGTTTTTT. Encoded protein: CASSSEQGADTGELFF.

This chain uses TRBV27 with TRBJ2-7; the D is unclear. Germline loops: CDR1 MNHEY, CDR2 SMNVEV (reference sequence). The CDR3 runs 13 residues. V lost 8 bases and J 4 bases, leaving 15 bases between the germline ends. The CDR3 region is CASSFGARYEQYF. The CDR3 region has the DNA TGTGCCAGCTCCTTCGGAGCGCGGTACGAGCAGTACTTC.

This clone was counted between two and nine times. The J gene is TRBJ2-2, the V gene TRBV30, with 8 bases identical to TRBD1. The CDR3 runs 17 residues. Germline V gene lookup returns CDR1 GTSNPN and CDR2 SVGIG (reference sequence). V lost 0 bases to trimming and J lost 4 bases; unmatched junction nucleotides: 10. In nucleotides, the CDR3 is TGTGCCTGGAGTGTTGCCTGGGGGACAGGCGTCACCGGGGAGCTGTTTTTT. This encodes CAWSVAWGTGVTGELFF. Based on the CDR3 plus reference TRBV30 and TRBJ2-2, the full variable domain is SQTIHQWPATLVQPVGSPLSLECTVEGTSNPNLYWYRQAAGRGLQLLFYSVGIGQISSEVPQNLSASRPQDRQFILSSKKLLLSDSGFYLCAWSVAWGTGVTGELFFGEGSRLTVL.

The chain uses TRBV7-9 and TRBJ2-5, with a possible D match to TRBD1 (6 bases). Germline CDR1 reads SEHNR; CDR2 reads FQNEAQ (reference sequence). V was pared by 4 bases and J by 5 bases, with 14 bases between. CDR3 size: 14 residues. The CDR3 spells CASSSQTGGETQYF. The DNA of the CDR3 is TGTGCCAGCAGCTCCCAGACAGGTGGGGAGACCCAGTACTTC. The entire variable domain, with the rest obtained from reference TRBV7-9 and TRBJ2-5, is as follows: DTGVSQNPRHKITKRGQNVTFRCDPISEHNRLYWYRQTLGQGPEFLTYFQNEAQLEKSRLLSDRFSAERPKGSFSTLEIQRTEQGDSAMYLCASSSQTGGETQYFGPGTRLLVL.

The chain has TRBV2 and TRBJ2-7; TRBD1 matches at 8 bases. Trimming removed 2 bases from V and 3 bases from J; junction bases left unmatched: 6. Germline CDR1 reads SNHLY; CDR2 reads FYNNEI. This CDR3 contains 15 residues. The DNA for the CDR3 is TGTGCCAGCAGTGAAACGGGACAGGCTAACTACGAGCAGTACTTC. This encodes CASSETGQANYEQYF.

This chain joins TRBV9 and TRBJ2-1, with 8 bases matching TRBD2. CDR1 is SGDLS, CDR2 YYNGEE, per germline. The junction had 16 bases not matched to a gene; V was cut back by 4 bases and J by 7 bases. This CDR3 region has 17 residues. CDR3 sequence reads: CASSLAGTPRLANEQFF. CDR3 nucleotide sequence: TGTGCCAGCAGCTTAGCCGGGACACCCAGACTAGCGAATGAGCAGTTCTTC.

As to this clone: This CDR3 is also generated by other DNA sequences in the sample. The CDR3 DNA follows: TGTGCCAGCAGTCCGGACGTTGTAGTAGCGGGAGATACGCAGTATTTT. Protein product: CASSPDVVVAGDTQYF. V and J are TRBV5-4 and TRBJ2-3; the match to TRBD2 covers 7 bases. The CDR3 length is 16 residues. CDR1 SGHNT and CDR2 YYREEE come from the germline V gene (reference sequence). The V segment lost 5 bases and the J segment 5 bases; nucleotides outside the gene matches: 14.

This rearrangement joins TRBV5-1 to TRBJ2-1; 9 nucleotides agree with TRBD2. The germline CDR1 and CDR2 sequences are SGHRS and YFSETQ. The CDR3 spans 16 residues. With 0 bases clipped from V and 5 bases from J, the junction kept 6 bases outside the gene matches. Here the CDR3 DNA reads TGCGCCAGCAGCTTGGACCCCGGGACTAGCCACAATGAGCAGTTCTTC. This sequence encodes CASSLDPGTSHNEQFF. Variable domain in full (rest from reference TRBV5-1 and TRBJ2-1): KAGVTQTPRYLIKTRGQQVTLSCSPISGHRSVSWYQQTPGQGLQFLFEYFSETQRNKGNFPGRFSGRQFSNSRSEMNVSTLELGDSALYLCASSLDPGTSHNEQFFGPGTRLTVL.

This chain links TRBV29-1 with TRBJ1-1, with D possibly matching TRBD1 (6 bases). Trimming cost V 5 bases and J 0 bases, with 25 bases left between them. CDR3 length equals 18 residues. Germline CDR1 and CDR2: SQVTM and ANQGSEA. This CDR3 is CSVTWRLKITGMNTEAFF. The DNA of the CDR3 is TGCAGCGTTACCTGGAGGCTGAAGATCACAGGGATGAACACTGAAGCTTTCTTT.

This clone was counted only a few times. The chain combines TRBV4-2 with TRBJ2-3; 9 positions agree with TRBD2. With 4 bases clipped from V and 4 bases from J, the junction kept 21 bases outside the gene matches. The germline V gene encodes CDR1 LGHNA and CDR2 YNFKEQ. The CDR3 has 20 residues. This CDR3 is CASSPQAPSRGGRGPDTQYF. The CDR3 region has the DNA TGTGCCAGCAGCCCCCAGGCCCCCAGCAGGGGCGGGAGGGGGCCAGATACGCAGTATTTT.

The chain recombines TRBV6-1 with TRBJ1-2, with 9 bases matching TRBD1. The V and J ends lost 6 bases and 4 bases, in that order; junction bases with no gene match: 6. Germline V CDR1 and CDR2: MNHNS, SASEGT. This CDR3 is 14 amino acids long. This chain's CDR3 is CASRQTGGTYGYTF. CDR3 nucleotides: TGTGCCAGCAGACAAACAGGGGGCACCTATGGCTACACCTTC.

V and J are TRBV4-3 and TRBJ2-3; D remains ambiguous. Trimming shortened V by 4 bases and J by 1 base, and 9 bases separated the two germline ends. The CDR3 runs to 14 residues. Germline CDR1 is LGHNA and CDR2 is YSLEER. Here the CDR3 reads CASSPRQGTDTQYF. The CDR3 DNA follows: TGCGCCAGCAGCCCGAGACAAGGCACAGATACGCAGTATTTT.

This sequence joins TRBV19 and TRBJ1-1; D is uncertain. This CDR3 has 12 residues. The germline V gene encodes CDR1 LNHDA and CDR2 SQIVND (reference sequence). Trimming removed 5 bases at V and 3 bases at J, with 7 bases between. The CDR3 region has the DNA TGTGCCAGTAGTCTCCAGGACACTGAAGCTTTCTTT. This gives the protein CASSLQDTEAFF.

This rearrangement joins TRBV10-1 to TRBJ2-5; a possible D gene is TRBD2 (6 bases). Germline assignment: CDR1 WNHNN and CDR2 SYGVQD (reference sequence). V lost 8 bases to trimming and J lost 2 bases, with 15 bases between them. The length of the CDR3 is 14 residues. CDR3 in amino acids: CASSRDAGQETQYF. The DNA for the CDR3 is TGCGCCAGCTCACGGGATGCGGGGCAAGAGACCCAGTACTTC.

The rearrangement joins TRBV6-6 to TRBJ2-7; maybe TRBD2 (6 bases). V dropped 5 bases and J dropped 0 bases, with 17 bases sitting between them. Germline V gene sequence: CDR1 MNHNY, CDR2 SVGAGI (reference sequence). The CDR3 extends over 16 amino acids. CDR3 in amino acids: CASSPSGGSVSYEQYF. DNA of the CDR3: TGTGCCAGCAGTCCTTCAGGAGGGTCCGTCTCCTACGAGCAGTACTTC.

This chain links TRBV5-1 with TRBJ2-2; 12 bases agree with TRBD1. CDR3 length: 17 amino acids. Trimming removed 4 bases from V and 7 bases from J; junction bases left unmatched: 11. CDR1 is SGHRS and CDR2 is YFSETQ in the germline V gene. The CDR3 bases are TGCGCCAGCAGCCTGGACGGGACAGGGGGCGAGGTCGGGGAGCTGTTTTTT. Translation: CASSLDGTGGEVGELFF. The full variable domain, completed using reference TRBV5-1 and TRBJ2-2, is KAGVTQTPRYLIKTRGQQVTLSCSPISGHRSVSWYQQTPGQGLQFLFEYFSETQRNKGNFPGRFSGRQFSNSRSEMNVSTLELGDSALYLCASSLDGTGGEVGELFFGEGSRLTVL.

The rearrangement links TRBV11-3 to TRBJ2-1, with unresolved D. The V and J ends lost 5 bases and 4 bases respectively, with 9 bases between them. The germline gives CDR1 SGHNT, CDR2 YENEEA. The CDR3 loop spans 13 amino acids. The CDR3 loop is CASSRDMYNEQFF. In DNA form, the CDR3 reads TGTGCCAGCAGCCGTGACATGTACAATGAGCAGTTCTTC.

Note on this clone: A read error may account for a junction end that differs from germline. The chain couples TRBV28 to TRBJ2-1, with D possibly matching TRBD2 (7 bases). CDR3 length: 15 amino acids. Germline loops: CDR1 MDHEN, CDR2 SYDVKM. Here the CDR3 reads CASSSRRGGALRVLF. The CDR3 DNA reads TGTGCCAGCAGTTCCCGGAGAGGGGGGGCGCTACGAGTCCTCTTC.

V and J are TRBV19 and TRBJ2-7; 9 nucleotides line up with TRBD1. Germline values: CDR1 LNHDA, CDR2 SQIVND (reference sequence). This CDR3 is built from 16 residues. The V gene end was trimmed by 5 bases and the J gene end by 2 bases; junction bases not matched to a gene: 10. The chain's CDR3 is CASSASTGGGPYEQYF. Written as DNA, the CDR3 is TGTGCCAGTAGTGCTAGCACAGGGGGCGGACCCTACGAGCAGTACTTC.

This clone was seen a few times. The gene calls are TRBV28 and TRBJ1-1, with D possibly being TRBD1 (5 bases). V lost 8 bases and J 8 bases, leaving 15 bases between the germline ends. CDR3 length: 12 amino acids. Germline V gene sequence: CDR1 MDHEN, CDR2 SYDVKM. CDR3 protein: CASLSLTAEAFF. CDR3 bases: TGTGCCAGCCTTAGCCTGACAGCAGAAGCTTTCTTT.

The DNA of the CDR3 is TGTGCCACTGGGACAGGTGACTCCTACGAGCAGTACTTC. Translating gives CATGTGDSYEQYF. V gene TRBV15 combines with J gene TRBJ2-7; TRBD1 matches at 8 bases. This CDR3 spans 13 amino acids. J lost 0 bases, V lost 9 bases, and 4 bases had no gene match. The V gene's germline CDR1 is LNHNV and CDR2 YYDKDF (reference sequence).

The CDR3 reads CASSPPLRGSNQPQHF. The CDR3 coding sequence is TGTGCCAGTAGTCCTCCCCTCAGGGGTTCCAATCAGCCCCAGCATTTT. The chain carries TRBV19 and TRBJ1-5; maybe TRBD1 (6 bases). Germline V CDR1 and CDR2: LNHDA, SQIVND (reference sequence). CDR3 length equals 16 residues. V dropped 5 bases and J dropped 3 bases, with 17 bases sitting between them.

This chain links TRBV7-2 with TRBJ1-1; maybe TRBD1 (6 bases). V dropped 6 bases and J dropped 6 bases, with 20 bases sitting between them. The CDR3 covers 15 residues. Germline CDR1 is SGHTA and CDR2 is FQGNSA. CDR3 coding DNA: TGTGCCAGCAGTCAAAGCACCAGGGAGGGGGCTGAAGCTTTCTTT. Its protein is CASSQSTREGAEAFF.

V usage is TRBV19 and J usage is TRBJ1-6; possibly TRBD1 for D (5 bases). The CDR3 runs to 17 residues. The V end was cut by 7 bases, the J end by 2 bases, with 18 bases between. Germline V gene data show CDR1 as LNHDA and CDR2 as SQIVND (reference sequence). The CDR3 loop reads CASTSGRGQAYNSPLHF. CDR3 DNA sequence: TGTGCCAGTACCTCTGGGAGGGGTCAAGCCTATAATTCACCCCTCCACTTT.

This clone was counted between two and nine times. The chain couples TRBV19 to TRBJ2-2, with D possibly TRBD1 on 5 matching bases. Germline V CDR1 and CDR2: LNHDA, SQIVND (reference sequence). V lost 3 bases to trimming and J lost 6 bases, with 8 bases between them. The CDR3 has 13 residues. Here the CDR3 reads CASSILGPGELFF. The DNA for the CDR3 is TGTGCCAGTAGTATTCTGGGGCCCGGGGAGCTGTTTTTT.